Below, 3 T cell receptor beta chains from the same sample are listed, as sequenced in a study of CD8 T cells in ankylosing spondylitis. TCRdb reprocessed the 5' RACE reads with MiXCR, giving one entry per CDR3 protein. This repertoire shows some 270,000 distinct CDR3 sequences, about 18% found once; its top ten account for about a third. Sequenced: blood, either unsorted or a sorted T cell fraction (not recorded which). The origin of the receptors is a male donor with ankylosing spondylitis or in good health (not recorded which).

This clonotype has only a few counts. CDR3 bases: TGTGCCAGCAGTCTGACGGGGGGCAGACTAGAGCAGTTCTTC. It encodes CASSLTGGRLEQFF. The chain is built from TRBV27 and TRBJ2-1, with TRBD2 as a possible D gene (7 bases). The ends were cut back, 5 bases at V and 10 bases at J, with 18 bases in the middle. Germline lookup yields CDR1 MNHEY and CDR2 SMNVEV (reference sequence). The length of the CDR3 is 14 residues.

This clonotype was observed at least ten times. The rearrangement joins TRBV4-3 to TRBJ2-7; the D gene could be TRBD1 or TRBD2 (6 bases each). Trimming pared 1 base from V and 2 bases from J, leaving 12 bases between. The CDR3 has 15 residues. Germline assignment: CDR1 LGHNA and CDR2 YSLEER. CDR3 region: CASSQGRGEPYEQYF. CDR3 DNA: TGCGCCAGCAGCCAAGGGAGGGGGGAACCCTACGAGCAGTACTTC.

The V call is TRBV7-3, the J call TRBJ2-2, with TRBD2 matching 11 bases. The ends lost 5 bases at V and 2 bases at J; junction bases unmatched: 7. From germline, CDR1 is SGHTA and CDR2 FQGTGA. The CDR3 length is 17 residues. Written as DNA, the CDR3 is TGTGCCAGCAGCCCTGGGACTAGCGGCGCCAACACCGGGGAGCTGTTTTTT. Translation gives CASSPGTSGANTGELFF.